The clone carrying this TCR beta chain turned up a few times. Using its own MiXCR run on the 5' RACE reads, TCRdb lists one record per CDR3 protein. The sample carries about 520,000 distinct CDR3 sequences, about 20% recorded once. This sample was included in a study of identical twins. V was trimmed by 7 bases and J by 4 bases, leaving 14 bases between them. The CDR3 spans 12 residues. Germline V gives CDR1 SQVTM, CDR2 ANQGSEA. These records were also assigned to another study, of T cells expressing NK-cell markers. From that second work: Serological testing identified seven of the eight sequenced donors as HCMV-seropositive and one as seronegative.

The material sequenced was CD4+ T cells sorted from blood. This TCR was recovered from a woman aged 18-29 years in good health. This rearrangement joins TRBV29-1 to TRBJ2-7; no reliable D call. The CDR3 nucleotides read TGCAGCGCTCGGACGGCACATTACGAGCAGTACTTC. This gives the protein CSARTAHYEQYF.